Listed below are T cell receptor beta chains from one sample, sequenced in a study of T-cell reconstitution after alpha-beta-depleted transplantation in children. TCRdb used MiXCR to reprocess the PCR reads, holding one entry per CDR3 protein. The repertoire holds 240,000 or so distinct CDR3 sequences, with around 11% as singletons. Here the sequenced sample was PBMCs from the stem cell graft donor, taken from the stem cell graft. The receptors come from a human donor who donated a stem cell graft to a child with acute lymphoblastic leukemia. CDR3s include the opening cysteine and the closing phenylalanine or tryptophan. A D gene is named only where the DNA matches it firmly. Only part of the rows carry a size: once, few, many, or a class if the clone is expanded.

j_gene	v_gene	abundance	d_gene	CDR3nt	CDR3aa
TRBJ2-3	TRBV20-1	many	.	TGCAGTGCCCTTCGGTCCGGGGACGACCTCACAGATACGCAGTATTTT	CSALRSGDDLTDTQYF
TRBJ1-1	TRBV27	many	.	TGTGCCAGCAGGGAGCCAGGAGGTCCTGAAGCTTTCTTT	CASREPGGPEAFF
TRBJ2-1	TRBV10-3	many	.	TGTGCCATCAGTGAGAGGTCCTATCTATACAATGAGCAGTTCTTC	CAISERSYLYNEQFF
TRBJ2-7	TRBV24-1	many	TRBD1	TGTGCCACCAGTGATGGTTCAGGGGGCTACGAGCAGTACTTC	CATSDGSGGYEQYF
TRBJ1-6	TRBV28	.	TRBD1	TGTGCCAGTTTTACGACAGGGATGGATAATTCACCCCTCCACTTT	CASFTTGMDNSPLHF
TRBJ2-5	TRBV28	.	TRBD1	TGTGCCAGCAGTTTCCGGGACAGAGAGACCCAGTACTTC	CASSFRDRETQYF
TRBJ2-7	TRBV6-2/TRBV6-3	many	.	TGTGCCAGCAGGCTGAACAGTAACTCCTACGAGCAGTACTTC	CASRLNSNSYEQYF
TRBJ2-7	TRBV7-2	few	.	TGTGCCAGCAGCGTAGTTGGGGGGGCCACCTACGAGCAGTACTTC	CASSVVGGATYEQYF
TRBJ2-1	TRBV20-1	many	.	TGCAGTAGAAAGGGCCGTAGGGGCTCCTACAATGAGCAGTTCTTC	CSRKGRRGSYNEQFF
TRBJ1-3	TRBV29-1	many	.	TGCAGCGTTGTTACCCAGCGAAACACCATATATTTT	CSVVTQRNTIYF
TRBJ2-3	TRBV15	many	.	TGTGCCACCAGCAGAACGGGTCTAGGGTACACGGATACGCAGTATTTT	CATSRTGLGYTDTQYF
TRBJ1-2	TRBV6-5	many	.	TGTGCCAGCAGTTTATATTCGGACAGAAAGTCTAACTATGGCTACACCTTC	CASSLYSDRKSNYGYTF
TRBJ1-2	TRBV27	many	.	TGTGCCAGCCTCTGGGATTTGACAGGACTTGACTATGGCTACACCTTC	CASLWDLTGLDYGYTF
TRBJ2-2	TRBV9	many	TRBD2	TGTGCCAGCAGCGCCCCTTGGACTAGCGCGGTCGGGGAGCTGTTTTTT	CASSAPWTSAVGELFF
TRBJ1-3	TRBV9	few	TRBD1	TGTGCCAGCAGCCCCGGGACAGAAGGAAACACCATATATTTT	CASSPGTEGNTIYF
TRBJ1-6	TRBV5-1	many	.	TGCGCCAGCAGCTTGGCCGGTGCCGTGGAATCACCCCTCCACTTT	CASSLAGAVESPLHF
TRBJ1-2	TRBV7-9	few	TRBD1	TGTGCCAGCAGCTCAAACCGACAGGGTGACTATGGCTACACCTTC	CASSSNRQGDYGYTF
TRBJ2-3	TRBV5-1	many	.	TGCGCCAGCAGCTTGGAGTGGGGTGGATCAGATACGCAGTATTTT	CASSLEWGGSDTQYF